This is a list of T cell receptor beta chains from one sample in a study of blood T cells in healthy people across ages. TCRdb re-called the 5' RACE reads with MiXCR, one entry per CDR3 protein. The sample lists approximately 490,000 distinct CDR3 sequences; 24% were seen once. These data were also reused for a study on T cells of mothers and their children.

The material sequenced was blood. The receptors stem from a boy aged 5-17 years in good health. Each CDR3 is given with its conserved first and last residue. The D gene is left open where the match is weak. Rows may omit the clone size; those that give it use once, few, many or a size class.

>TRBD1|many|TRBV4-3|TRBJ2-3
CASSQEIGTGGDTQYF
TGCGCCAGCAGCCAAGAGATAGGGACAGGGGGCGATACGCAGTATTTT
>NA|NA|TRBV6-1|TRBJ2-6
CASGRTGANVLTF
TGTGCCAGCGGAAGGACTGGGGCCAACGTCCTGACTTTC
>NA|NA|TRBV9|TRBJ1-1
CASSVGFRGASLNTEAFF
TGTGCCAGCAGCGTAGGGTTCAGGGGCGCCTCTTTGAACACTGAAGCTTTCTTT
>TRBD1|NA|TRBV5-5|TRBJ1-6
CASSQGQEDSPLHF
TGTGCCAGCAGCCAGGGACAGGAGGATTCACCCCTCCACTTT
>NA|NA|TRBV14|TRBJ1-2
CASSQDARPHINYGYTF
TGTGCCAGCAGCCAAGATGCGCGCCCACATATTAACTATGGCTACACCTTC
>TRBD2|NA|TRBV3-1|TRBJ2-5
CASSQLGGGAGEQFF
TGTGCCAGCAGCCAACTGGGCGGGGGGGCCGGTGAGCAGTTTTTC
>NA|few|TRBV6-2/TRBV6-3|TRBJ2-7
CASSQGPVERYEQYF
TGTGCCAGCAGCCAGGGACCCGTCGAAAGATACGAGCAGTACTTC
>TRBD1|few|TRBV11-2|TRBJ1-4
CASRSPGTGVEKLFF
TGTGCCAGCAGATCACCTGGGACAGGGGTTGAAAAACTGTTTTTT
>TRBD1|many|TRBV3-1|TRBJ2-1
CASSPYARTGTVYNEQFF
TGTGCCAGCAGTCCCTATGCTCGGACAGGGACCGTATACAATGAGCAGTTCTTC
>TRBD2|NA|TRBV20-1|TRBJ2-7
CSARVIAGALSSYEQYF
TGCAGTGCTAGAGTCATAGCGGGAGCTCTGAGCTCCTACGAGCAGTACTTC
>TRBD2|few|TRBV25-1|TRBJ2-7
CASSEPAGGAYEQYF
TGTGCCAGCAGTGAACCAGCGGGAGGTGCCTACGAGCAGTACTTC
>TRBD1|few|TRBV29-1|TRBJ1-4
CSVERGPNEKLFF
TGCAGCGTTGAGAGGGGGCCCAATGAAAAACTGTTTTTT
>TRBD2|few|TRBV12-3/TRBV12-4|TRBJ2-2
CASSTGLATGELFF
TGTGCCAGCAGTACGGGACTAGCTACCGGGGAGCTGTTTTTT
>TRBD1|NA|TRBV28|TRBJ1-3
CASTLPSQGAGNTIYF
TGTGCCAGCACTTTACCCTCTCAGGGGGCTGGAAACACCATATATTTT
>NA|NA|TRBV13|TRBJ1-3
CASSSRELAGNTIYF
TGTGCCAGCAGCTCCCGGGAGCTAGCTGGAAACACCATATATTTT
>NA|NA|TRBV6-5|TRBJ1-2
CASSYSQAGGYTF
TGTGCCAGCAGTTACTCCCAGGCAGGTGGCTACACCTTC
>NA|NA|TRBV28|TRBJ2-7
CASSPSHGKYEQYF
TGTGCCAGCAGTCCTTCCCACGGAAAATACGAGCAGTACTTC
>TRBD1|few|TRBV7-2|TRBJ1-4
CASSFRDRGPLKLFF
TGTGCCAGCAGCTTTAGGGACAGGGGGCCCCTAAAACTGTTTTTT
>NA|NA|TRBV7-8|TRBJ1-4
CASSLAVGGRGEKLFF
TGTGCCAGCAGCTTAGCAGTCGGGGGAAGGGGAGAAAAACTGTTTTTT
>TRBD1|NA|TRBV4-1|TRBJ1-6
CASRLGQGRANSPLHF
TGCGCCAGCAGACTCGGACAGGGACGGGCAAATTCACCCCTCCACTTT
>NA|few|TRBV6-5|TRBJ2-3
CASSEFATASTDTQYF
TGTGCCAGCAGTGAATTTGCAACTGCTAGCACAGATACGCAGTATTTT
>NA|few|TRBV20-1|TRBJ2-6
CSARDIQTGANVLTF
TGCAGTGCTAGAGATATACAGACTGGGGCCAACGTCCTGACTTTC
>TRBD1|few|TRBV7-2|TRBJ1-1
CASSKTGMTEAFF
TGTGCCAGCAGCAAGACAGGGATGACTGAAGCTTTCTTT